This is a list of T cell receptor beta chains from one sample in a study of CD8+CD57+ T cells in acquired aplastic anemia. TCRdb re-derived calls from the reads in MiXCR, one entry per CDR3 protein. Of 110,000 or so distinct CDR3 sequences listed, less than 65% were seen once; the top ten hold approximately 32%. Sequencing input: sorted CD4+, CD8+, or CD8+CD57+ T cells (not recorded which) from PBMCs. The receptors stem from a human donor in good health, serving as a control. Both conserved end residues are part of each CDR3. A D gene is named only where the DNA matches it firmly. Some rows mark clone size as missing; the rest say once, few, many or name a class of expanded clone.

.	TRBV9	TRBD1	TRBJ2-7	TGTGCCAGCAGCCCAACCGGGACAGGGCCCTCCTACGAGCAGTACTTC	CASSPTGTGPSYEQYF
few	TRBV19	.	TRBJ2-7	TGTGCCAGTACCTCGGACGGGTACGAGCAGTACTTC	CASTSDGYEQYF
many	TRBV15	.	TRBJ2-7	TGTGCCACCAGCAGAGATAGCCCAGGATCCTACGAGCAGTACTTC	CATSRDSPGSYEQYF
many	TRBV4-3	.	TRBJ2-7	TGCGCCAGCAGCCAAGATATGAGGGGTACCTACGAGCAGTACTTC	CASSQDMRGTYEQYF
many	TRBV20-1	.	TRBJ1-3	TGCAGTGCAAGGCCAGGTCCCTCTGGAAACACCATATATTTT	CSARPGPSGNTIYF
.	TRBV25-1	TRBD1	TRBJ2-7	TGTGCCAGCAGTCCGCGACAGGGGGCAGACTATTCCTGCGAGCAGTACTTC	CASSPRQGADYSCEQYF
.	TRBV25-1	TRBD1	TRBJ1-1	TGCGCCAGCAGCCCTGATTTGGGGACAGGGGTTGCTTTCTTT	CASSPDLGTGVAFF
many	TRBV27	.	TRBJ2-7	TGTGCCAGCAGTTTTAAGCGAACTTCCTACGAGCAGTACTTC	CASSFKRTSYEQYF
many	TRBV5-4	.	TRBJ2-5	TGTGCCAGCAGCTTGGGTAGGGAGACCCAGTACTTC	CASSLGRETQYF
once	TRBV12-3/TRBV12-4	TRBD1	TRBJ2-7	TGTGCCAGCAGTGAACAGGGGATGAACGAGCAGTACTTC	CASSEQGMNEQYF
few	TRBV24-1	TRBD2	TRBJ2-3	TGTGCCGTCGCCCTTCCCAATGGGGGAGGGCCTACAGATACGCAGTATTTT	CAVALPNGGGPTDTQYF
once	TRBV11-2	.	TRBJ1-6	TGTGCCAGCAGCTTATGGGGGATGAGAACACCCCTCCACTTT	CASSLWGMRTPLHF
many	TRBV12-3/TRBV12-4	.	TRBJ2-1	TGTGCCAGCAGTTTGGGGTTTGGGTCCTACAATGAGCAGTTCTTC	CASSLGFGSYNEQFF
many	TRBV27	.	TRBJ1-2	TGTGCCAGCAGTATCCAGGAATCCAGGTTCCATCCCACCTTT	CASSIQESRFHPTF
.	TRBV25-1	.	TRBJ2-3	TGTGCCAGCAGCTTAGATTCTGGTCCAGATACGCAGTATTTT	CASSLDSGPDTQYF
many	TRBV5-1	.	TRBJ1-1	TGCGCCAGCAGCTTGGTTGGGCACGAAGCTTTCTTT	CASSLVGHEAFF
many	TRBV6-1	.	TRBJ2-5	TGTGCCAGCAGTCCGGGGGCTAGCGGTAAAGAGACCCAGTACTTC	CASSPGASGKETQYF
many	TRBV5-1	.	TRBJ2-5	TGCGCCAGCAGTCCGCCAGCCATCCAGACCCAGTACTTC	CASSPPAIQTQYF
.	TRBV25-1	.	TRBJ1-2	TGTGCCAGCAGTCCAGGGAATGGCTACACCTTC	CASSPGNGYTF
many	TRBV20-1	TRBD1	TRBJ2-3	TGCAGTGCTAGACCGGGACAGGGGAGTGGTACGCAGTATTTT	CSARPGQGSGTQYF
.	TRBV10-3	TRBD1	TRBJ2-7	TGTGCCATCAGCGTAGACAGGGGGGATGAGCAGTACTTC	CAISVDRGDEQYF
.	TRBV2	.	TRBJ1-1	TGTGCCATCAGTGACAACACTGAAGCTTTCTTT	CAISDNTEAFF
.	TRBV12-5	.	TRBJ2-1	TGTGCTAGTGGTTTGGCAGGGAATAGGTACGATGAGCAGTTCTTC	CASGLAGNRYDEQFF
.	TRBV29-1	TRBD1	TRBJ1-6	TGCAGCGTCCGGGACAGGGGTCGATCACCCCTCCACTTT	CSVRDRGRSPLHF
.	TRBV7-7	.	TRBJ1-4	TGTGCTAGCAGCTTAGCGCAAAGTGAAAAACTGTTTTTT	CASSLAQSEKLFF
few	TRBV7-9	TRBD1	TRBJ2-7	TGTGCCAGCAGCTTCACAGGGGAGGAGCAGTACTTC	CASSFTGEEQYF
.	TRBV10-3	.	TRBJ2-1	TGTGCCATCAGTGGGGACTGGGTAGTGGACGAGCAGTTCTTC	CAISGDWVVDEQFF
many	TRBV5-4	.	TRBJ1-5	TGTGCCAGCAGCTCCCGATTAACAGCGGATGGGCGGGTAGGGCCCCAGCATTTT	CASSSRLTADGRVGPQHF
.	TRBV19	TRBD1	TRBJ1-2	TGTGCCAGTAACCGGGACAGGGGGATCTATGGCTACACCTTC	CASNRDRGIYGYTF
.	TRBV15	.	TRBJ1-2	TGTGCCACCAGCAGAGATAGAGGGTTCTATGGCTACACCTTC	CATSRDRGFYGYTF
.	TRBV2	TRBD1	TRBJ1-1	TGTGCCAGCACCTCCGGACAGGGGTATACTGAAGCTTTCTTT	CASTSGQGYTEAFF
.	TRBV7-2	.	TRBJ1-6	TGTGCCAGCAGCTTTAGGGGAATCGGGAATTCACCCCTCCACTTT	CASSFRGIGNSPLHF
few	TRBV27	.	TRBJ2-2	TGTGCCAGCAGTTCCCCGTGGGCGGGGAGGAACACCGGGGAGCTGTTTTTT	CASSSPWAGRNTGELFF
once	TRBV7-2	TRBD1	TRBJ2-7	TGTGCCAGCAGCTCCAGGGGGAGCTACGAGCAGTACTTC	CASSSRGSYEQYF
many	TRBV4-3	.	TRBJ1-6	TGCGCCAGCAGCCAGACCGACAGATATAATTCACCCCTCCACTTT	CASSQTDRYNSPLHF
many	TRBV12-3/TRBV12-4	.	TRBJ1-3	TGTGCCAGCGCCGACTCTGGAAACACCATATATTTT	CASADSGNTIYF
.	TRBV4-3	.	TRBJ2-1	TGTGCCTCCGGAGGTGGCTACAATGAGCAGTTCTTC	CASGGGYNEQFF